A selection of T cell receptor beta chains follows, all from one sample in a study of control samples from healthy donors and cancer patients. Profiled with immunoSEQ multiplex PCR; TCRdb holds only in-frame clones, not every one. The sample consists of tens of thousands of clones, 91% of them appearing once. Sequenced sample: blood. Receptors were obtained from a young man in good health. The CDR3 runs from the conserved cysteine through the conserved F or W. The D gene is left open where the match is weak. Clone sizes are given selectively: once, few, many, or a class where the clone is expanded.

size: few
V: TRBV6-5
J: TRBJ2-5
D: TRBD2
CDR3: CASSIAGKQETQYF
DNA: TGTGCCAGCAGTATAGCGGGGAAACAAGAGACCCAGTACTTC

size: NA
V: TRBV7-9
J: TRBJ1-2
D: NA
CDR3: CASSPMGLANYGYTF
DNA: TGTGCCAGCAGCCCCATGGGTTTAGCTAACTATGGCTACACCTTC

size: NA
V: TRBV3-1/TRBV3-2
J: TRBJ1-3
D: NA
CDR3: CASSQDTVLGNTIYF
DNA: TGTGCCAGCAGCCAAGACACAGTGTTGGGAAACACCATATATTTT

size: once
V: TRBV6-6
J: TRBJ1-5
D: NA
CDR3: CASSPDRQSNQPQHF
DNA: TGTGCCAGCAGTCCTGACAGGCAGTCCAATCAGCCCCAGCATTTT

size: NA
V: TRBV30
J: TRBJ1-5
D: TRBD1
CDR3: CAWSTGGPPRSNQPQHF
DNA: TGTGCCTGGTCAACAGGGGGACCTCCTCGTAGCAATCAGCCCCAGCATTTT

size: NA
V: TRBV6-6
J: TRBJ2-7
D: TRBD2
CDR3: CASSYRDYESEQYF
DNA: TGTGCCAGCAGTTACCGGGACTATGAGTCCGAGCAGTACTTC

size: NA
V: TRBV28
J: TRBJ1-1
D: NA
CDR3: CASSFFGGREFF
DNA: TGTGCCAGCAGTTTTTTTGGGGGGCGTGAGTTCTTT

size: NA
V: TRBV5-4
J: TRBJ2-3
D: NA
CDR3: CASSPAGVAPTDTQYF
DNA: TGTGCCAGCAGCCCGGCAGGGGTAGCCCCCACAGATACGCAGTATTTT

size: NA
V: TRBV5-1
J: TRBJ2-5
D: TRBD1
CDR3: CASSMGQGQETQYF
DNA: TGCGCCAGCAGCATGGGACAGGGGCAAGAGACCCAGTACTTC

size: NA
V: TRBV4-1
J: TRBJ2-5
D: NA
CDR3: CASSQDRPGETQYF
DNA: TGCGCCAGCAGCCAAGATCGCCCTGGGGAGACCCAGTACTTC

size: NA
V: TRBV27
J: TRBJ1-6
D: NA
CDR3: CASSETGSPLHF
DNA: TGTGCCAGCAGTGAGACAGGTTCACCCCTCCACTTT

size: NA
V: TRBV18
J: TRBJ1-1
D: NA
CDR3: CASSRDGRNTEAFF
DNA: TGTGCCAGCTCACGGGACGGAAGGAACACTGAAGCTTTCTTT

size: NA
V: TRBV6-4
J: TRBJ2-1
D: TRBD1
CDR3: CASSHRGLDNEQFF
DNA: TGTGCCAGCAGTCACAGGGGGCTAGACAATGAGCAGTTCTTC

size: once
V: TRBV7-9
J: TRBJ2-5
D: TRBD2
CDR3: CASSHTGTSKETQYF
DNA: TGTGCCAGCAGCCACACCGGGACTAGCAAAGAGACCCAGTACTTC

size: NA
V: TRBV29-1
J: TRBJ1-3
D: NA
CDR3: CSVRMGAGNTIYF
DNA: TGCAGCGTTCGAATGGGCGCCGGAAACACCATATATTTT

size: NA
V: TRBV7-3
J: TRBJ2-1
D: NA
CDR3: CASSLNSGISYNEQFF
DNA: TGTGCCAGCAGCTTAAACAGTGGGATCTCCTACAATGAGCAGTTCTTC

size: NA
V: TRBV5-1
J: TRBJ1-4
D: TRBD1
CDR3: CASLTGTGDEKLFF
DNA: TGCGCCAGTTTAACCGGGACAGGGGACGAAAAACTGTTTTTT

size: NA
V: TRBV3-1/TRBV3-2
J: TRBJ1-1
D: NA
CDR3: CASSQGIPSEAFF
DNA: TGTGCCAGCAGCCAGGGAATCCCGAGCGAAGCTTTCTTT

size: once
V: TRBV6-4
J: TRBJ2-2
D: TRBD1
CDR3: CASSPQGWTGELFF
DNA: TGTGCCAGCAGCCCACAGGGGTGGACCGGGGAGCTGTTTTTT

size: NA
V: TRBV6-5
J: TRBJ2-7
D: TRBD1
CDR3: CASNKIGTGMHEQYF
DNA: TGTGCCAGCAATAAGATCGGGACAGGGATGCACGAGCAGTACTTC

size: NA
V: TRBV20-1
J: TRBJ2-7
D: NA
CDR3: CSASPAGSHEQYF
DNA: TGCAGTGCTAGTCCTGCAGGGTCCCACGAGCAGTACTTC

size: NA
V: TRBV25-1
J: TRBJ1-4
D: NA
CDR3: CASSPKGSWSEKLFF
DNA: TGTGCCAGCAGTCCCAAGGGGTCATGGTCTGAAAAACTGTTTTTT

size: NA
V: TRBV7-9
J: TRBJ2-7
D: NA
CDR3: CASSRPTRNTYEQYF
DNA: TGTGCCAGCAGCCGACCCACTAGGAATACGTACGAGCAGTACTTC

size: NA
V: TRBV24-1
J: TRBJ2-2
D: NA
CDR3: CATSDPWAGGELFF
DNA: TGTGCCACCAGTGATCCTTGGGCGGGAGGGGAGCTGTTTTTT

size: NA
V: TRBV5-6
J: TRBJ1-3
D: NA
CDR3: CASNFWGGARGNTIYF
DNA: TGTGCCAGCAACTTTTGGGGCGGGGCCCGTGGAAACACCATATATTTT

size: NA
V: TRBV4-2
J: TRBJ1-4
D: NA
CDR3: CASSPGRQGTGAANEKLFF
DNA: TGTGCCAGCAGCCCGGGGCGGCAGGGTACGGGCGCAGCTAATGAAAAACTGTTTTTT

size: NA
V: TRBV7-9
J: TRBJ2-1
D: TRBD1
CDR3: CASSLHPGTGGYNEQFF
DNA: TGTGCCAGCAGCCTCCATCCCGGGACAGGGGGCTACAATGAGCAGTTCTTC

size: NA
V: TRBV9
J: TRBJ2-1
D: TRBD1
CDR3: CASSVTSTGVNNEQFF
DNA: TGTGCCAGCAGCGTAACCTCGACAGGGGTCAACAATGAGCAGTTCTTC

size: NA
V: TRBV7-3
J: TRBJ2-7
D: TRBD2
CDR3: CASSQAGTSGEQYF
DNA: TGTGCCAGCAGCCAGGCCGGGACTAGCGGGGAGCAGTACTTC

size: few
V: TRBV12-3/TRBV12-4
J: TRBJ1-5
D: NA
CDR3: CASSLVDQPQHF
DNA: TGTGCCAGCAGTTTAGTGGACCAGCCCCAGCATTTT

size: NA
V: TRBV24-1
J: TRBJ1-1
D: NA
CDR3: CATSEMNTEAFF
DNA: TGTGCCACCAGTGAAATGAACACTGAAGCTTTCTTT

size: once
V: TRBV21-1
J: TRBJ2-1
D: NA
CDR3: CASSYCSTSNEQFF
DNA: TGTGCCAGCAGCTATTGTTCGACCTCCAATGAGCAGTTCTTC

size: NA
V: TRBV4-1
J: TRBJ1-2
D: NA
CDR3: CASSQDTGSGYGYTF
DNA: TGCGCCAGCAGCCAAGATACGGGCAGCGGCTATGGCTACACCTTC

size: NA
V: TRBV12-3/TRBV12-4
J: TRBJ2-7
D: NA
CDR3: CASRRSGRGEQYF
DNA: TGTGCCAGCAGGCGCTCGGGACGAGGGGAGCAGTACTTC

size: NA
V: TRBV5-4
J: TRBJ1-2
D: NA
CDR3: CASSADGDFYGYTF
DNA: TGTGCCAGCAGCGCGGACGGAGACTTCTATGGCTACACCTTC

size: NA
V: TRBV28
J: TRBJ2-3
D: TRBD2
CDR3: CASSPGGAWDTQYF
DNA: TGTGCCAGCAGCCCCGGGGGGGCCTGGGATACGCAGTATTTT

size: NA
V: TRBV9
J: TRBJ2-1
D: TRBD2
CDR3: CASSDSGRAVEDEQFF
DNA: TGTGCCAGCAGCGATAGCGGGAGGGCCGTCGAGGATGAGCAGTTCTTC

size: NA
V: TRBV6-1
J: TRBJ2-1
D: TRBD2
CDR3: CASSGTSAPSANEQFF
DNA: TGTGCCAGCAGTGGGACTAGCGCCCCTTCCGCCAATGAGCAGTTCTTC

size: NA
V: TRBV6-6
J: TRBJ2-7
D: NA
CDR3: CASRPQAAPSYEQYF
DNA: TGTGCCAGCAGACCCCAGGCAGCACCATCCTACGAGCAGTACTTC

size: NA
V: TRBV7-3
J: TRBJ2-1
D: TRBD2
CDR3: CASSLSRTSGGRGNEQFF
DNA: TGTGCCAGCAGCTTATCTAGGACTAGCGGGGGCCGAGGGAATGAGCAGTTCTTC

size: NA
V: TRBV5-4
J: TRBJ2-2
D: NA
CDR3: CASSSGVTGELFF
DNA: TGTGCCAGCAGCTCAGGAGTCACCGGGGAGCTGTTTTTT

size: NA
V: TRBV24-1
J: TRBJ2-6
D: NA
CDR3: CATSDSIRGRANVLTF
DNA: TGTGCCACCAGTGATTCAATTCGGGGACGGGCCAACGTCCTGACTTTC

size: NA
V: TRBV24-1
J: TRBJ2-1
D: TRBD2
CDR3: CATSASVGGDNEQFF
DNA: TGTGCCACCAGTGCCTCGGTGGGGGGGGACAATGAGCAGTTCTTC

size: NA
V: TRBV5-4
J: TRBJ2-7
D: NA
CDR3: CASSRNRDPSYEQYF
DNA: TGTGCCAGCAGCCGGAACCGGGACCCGTCCTACGAGCAGTACTTC

size: NA
V: TRBV12-3/TRBV12-4
J: TRBJ2-2
D: NA
CDR3: CASSLVGSGELFF
DNA: TGTGCCAGCAGTTTAGTAGGGTCCGGGGAGCTGTTTTTT

size: NA
V: TRBV14
J: TRBJ2-5
D: NA
CDR3: CASSQEIGLIEETQYF
DNA: TGTGCCAGCAGCCAAGAGATAGGGCTGATTGAGGAGACCCAGTACTTC

size: few
V: TRBV3-1/TRBV3-2
J: TRBJ1-1
D: NA
CDR3: CASSQSPVMNTEAFF
DNA: TGTGCCAGCAGCCAATCTCCCGTCATGAACACTGAAGCTTTCTTT

size: NA
V: TRBV6-2/TRBV6-3
J: TRBJ1-2
D: NA
CDR3: CASSFRAAGGYTF
DNA: TGTGCCAGCAGTTTTCGGGCCGCTGGGGGCTACACCTTC